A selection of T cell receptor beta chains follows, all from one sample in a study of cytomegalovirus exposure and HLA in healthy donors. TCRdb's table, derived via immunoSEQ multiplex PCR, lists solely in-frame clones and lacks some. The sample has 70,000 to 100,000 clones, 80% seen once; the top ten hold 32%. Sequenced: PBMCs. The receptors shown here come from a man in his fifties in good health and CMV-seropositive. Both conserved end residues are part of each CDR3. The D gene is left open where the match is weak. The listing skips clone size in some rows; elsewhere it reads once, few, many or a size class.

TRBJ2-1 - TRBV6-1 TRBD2 CATRLAGNNEQFF TGTGCCACAAGACTAGCGGGAAACAATGAGCAGTTCTTC
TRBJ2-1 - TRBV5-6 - CASSLFLARNEQFF TGTGCCAGCAGCTTGTTCCTAGCTCGGAATGAGCAGTTCTTC
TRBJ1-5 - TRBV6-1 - CASSAGDQPQHF TGTGCCAGCTCCGCGGGAGATCAGCCCCAGCATTTT
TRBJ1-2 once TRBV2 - CASSVGVGYTF TGTGCCAGCAGCGTCGGGGTCGGCTACACCTTC
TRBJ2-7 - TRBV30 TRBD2 CAWSAGLAGNYEQYF TGTGCCTGGAGTGCAGGACTAGCGGGAAACTACGAGCAGTACTTC
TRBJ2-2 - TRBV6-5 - CASSLGGVGRLFF TGTGCCAGCAGCCTTGGCGGGGTGGGGCGGTTGTTTTTT
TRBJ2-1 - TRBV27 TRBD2 CASSLSTSGSNEQFF TGTGCCAGCAGTTTATCGACTAGCGGGAGCAATGAGCAGTTCTTC
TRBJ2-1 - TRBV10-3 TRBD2 CAISFTSGRANEQFF TGTGCCATCAGTTTCACTAGCGGGAGGGCCAATGAGCAGTTCTTC
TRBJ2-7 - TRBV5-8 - CASSSSRRGANLEQYF TGTGCCAGCAGCTCAAGCAGGAGGGGCGCAAATCTCGAGCAGTACTTC
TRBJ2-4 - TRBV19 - CASSISRKGIQYF TGTGCCAGTAGTATTTCGAGGAAAGGCATTCAGTACTTC
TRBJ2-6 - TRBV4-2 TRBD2 CASSQEKREASGANVLTF TGTGCCAGCAGCCAAGAAAAGCGGGAGGCTTCTGGGGCCAACGTCCTGACTTTC
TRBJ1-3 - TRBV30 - CAWSAGAGNTIYF TGTGCCTGGAGTGCCGGAGCTGGAAACACCATATATTTT
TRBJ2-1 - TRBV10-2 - CASSDPGAEQFF TGCGCCAGCAGTGATCCGGGAGCGGAGCAGTTCTTC
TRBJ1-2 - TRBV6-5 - CASQDFYGYTF TGTGCCAGTCAGGATTTCTATGGCTACACCTTC
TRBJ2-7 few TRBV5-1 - CASSSLPSSYEQYF TGCGCCAGCAGCTCCCTTCCCAGCTCCTACGAGCAGTACTTC
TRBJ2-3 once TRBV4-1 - CASGDRGTDTQYF TGCGCCAGCGGAGATAGGGGGACAGATACGCAGTATTTT
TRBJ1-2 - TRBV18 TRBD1 CASSPTGGTYGYTF TGTGCCAGCTCACCAACAGGGGGGACCTATGGCTACACCTTC
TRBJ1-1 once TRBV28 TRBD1 CASSARAGGTEAFF TGTGCCAGCAGTGCCCGGGCAGGGGGAACTGAAGCTTTCTTT
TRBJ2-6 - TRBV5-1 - CASTLNSGANGLTF TGCGCCAGCACACTCAACTCTGGGGCCAACGGCCTGACTTTC
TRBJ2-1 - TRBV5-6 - CASSPGEALHNEQFF TGTGCCAGCAGCCCCGGGGAGGCCCTCCACAATGAGCAGTTCTTC
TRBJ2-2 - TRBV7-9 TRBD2 CASSWTSGRPNTGELFF TGTGCCAGCAGCTGGACTAGCGGGAGGCCGAACACCGGGGAGCTGTTTTTT
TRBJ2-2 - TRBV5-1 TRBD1 CASGDRDTGELFF TGCGCCAGCGGGGACAGGGACACCGGGGAGCTGTTTTTT
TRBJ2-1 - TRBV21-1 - CASSKASSRDREDSGRKGYNEQFF TGTGCCAGCAGCAAAGCTTCGTCCCGGGACAGGGAAGATAGCGGGAGAAAGGGTTACAATGAGCAGTTCTTC
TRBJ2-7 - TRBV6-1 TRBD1 CASSEQGASYEQYF TGTGCCAGCAGTGAACAGGGGGCCTCCTACGAGCAGTACTTC
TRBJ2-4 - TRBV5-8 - CASSLRGNSQYF TGTGCCAGCAGCTTACGTGGAAACAGTCAGTACTTC
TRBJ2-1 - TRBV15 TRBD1 CATSRGGTGLGEQFF TGTGCCACCAGCAGAGGAGGGACAGGGCTTGGTGAGCAGTTCTTC
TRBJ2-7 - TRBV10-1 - CASIGRGGNEQYF TGCGCCAGCATTGGAAGGGGGGGGAACGAGCAGTACTTC
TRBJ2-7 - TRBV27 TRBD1 CASSRDRDYEQYF TGTGCCAGCAGCCGGGACAGGGACTACGAGCAGTACTTC
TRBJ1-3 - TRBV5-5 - CASSLAPESGNTIYF TGTGCCAGCAGCTTGGCCCCTGAGTCTGGAAACACCATATATTTT
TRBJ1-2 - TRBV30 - CAWSVPGSSYYTF TGTGCCTGGAGTGTACCCGGGAGCTCGTACTACACCTTC
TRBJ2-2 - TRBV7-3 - CASSPLVARNTGELFF TGTGCCAGCAGCCCCCTCGTAGCCCGGAACACCGGGGAGCTGTTTTTT
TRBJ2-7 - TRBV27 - CASRPDSSYEQYF TGTGCCAGCAGACCTGACAGCTCCTACGAGCAGTACTTC
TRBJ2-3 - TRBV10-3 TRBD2 CAIKYGETSGPDTQYF TGTGCCATCAAATACGGGGAGACTAGCGGACCAGATACGCAGTATTTT
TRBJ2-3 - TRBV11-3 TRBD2 CASSISGTSTDTQYF TGTGCCAGCAGCATTAGCGGGACTAGCACAGATACGCAGTATTTT
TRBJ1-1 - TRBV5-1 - CASSSGTTTTNRAFF TGCGCCAGCAGCTCCGGGACAACAACTACCAATAGAGCTTTCTTT
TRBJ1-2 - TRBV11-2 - CASSRDFNYGYTF TGTGCCAGCAGCCGGGACTTTAACTATGGCTACACCTTC
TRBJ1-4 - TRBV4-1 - CASSQDLYGQGNEKLFF TGCGCCAGCAGCCAAGACTTATATGGGCAGGGTAATGAAAAACTGTTTTTT
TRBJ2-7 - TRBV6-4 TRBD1 CASTETGWEYEQYF TGTGCCAGCACTGAGACAGGGTGGGAGTACGAGCAGTACTTC
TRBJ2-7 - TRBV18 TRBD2 CASSLTSGRATYEQYF TGTGCCAGCTCACTTACTAGCGGGAGGGCAACCTACGAGCAGTACTTC
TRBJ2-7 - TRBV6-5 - CASRNLGQSGYEQYF TGTGCCAGCAGAAATCTGGGGCAGTCCGGCTACGAGCAGTACTTC
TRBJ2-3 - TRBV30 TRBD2 CAWSLLAGGGTDTQYF TGTGCCTGGAGTTTACTAGCGGGAGGGGGCACAGATACGCAGTATTTT
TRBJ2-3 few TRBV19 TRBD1 CASTKKIGQGTDTQYF TGTGCCAGTACCAAGAAGATTGGACAGGGGACAGATACGCAGTATTTT
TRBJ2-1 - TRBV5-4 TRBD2 CASSLELAGDPSYNEQFF TGTGCCAGCAGCTTGGAACTAGCGGGTGATCCCTCCTACAATGAGCAGTTCTTC
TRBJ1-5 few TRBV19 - CASSPQGGRNQPQHF TGTGCCAGTAGTCCACAGGGAGGGAGGAATCAGCCCCAGCATTTT
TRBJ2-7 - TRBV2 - CASRTSVVVYEQYF TGTGCCAGCAGGACAAGTGTAGTAGTTTACGAGCAGTACTTC